Included here is one T cell receptor beta chain sequence, with context. Its antigen is undetermined. These data come from a study of shared clonotypes between healthy human individuals. The study's findings and limits: Clonotype sharing among donors was expected to depend on sequencing depth.

Measured with immunoSEQ multiplex PCR; TCRdb has only the in-frame clones, and not every one. The sample lists some 2.3 million clones; about 92% were seen once. Investigators divided CD4+ cells into CD45RA+ naive and CD45RA-negative memory subsets. The TCR sequence derives from a man between 18 and 29 years old in good health. Some clones in this sample may be carry-over from other donors' samples. The sample taken for sequencing was naive CD4+ T cells from PBMCs. As for subset: CD45RA+ positively selected.

CDR3 nucleotides: TGTGCCAGCAGCTTAGGGTCCGGATTCACAGATACGCAGTATTTT. This sequence encodes CASSLGSGFTDTQYF. V gene TRBV7-7 combines with J gene TRBJ2-3; D gene unclear. This CDR3 is built from 15 residues. Germline lookup yields CDR1 SSHAT and CDR2 FNYEAQ (reference sequence). Trimming left V 1 base short and J 2 bases short, with 10 bases between.